These 7 T cell receptor beta chains were all obtained from the same sample, sequenced in a study of OX40 agonist ivuxolimab in advanced cancers. TCRdb keeps only in-frame clones here, not all; method: immunoSEQ multiplex PCR. This repertoire shows about 61,000 clones, roughly 90% found once; its top ten account for around 25%. Sample: CD4+ or CD8+ T cells sorted from blood, taken in a trial of the OX40 agonist ivuxolimab. The receptors come from an adult with an advanced solid tumor such as melanoma, head and neck, liver or kidney cancer.

This clone was recorded once. CDR3 in amino acids: CASSHGTGLQPQHF. Here the CDR3 DNA reads TGTGCCAGCAGCCACGGGACAGGGCTCCAGCCCCAGCATTTT. The gene calls are TRBV6-5 and TRBJ1-5, with 9 nucleotides matching TRBD1. Looked up from germline, CDR1 is MNHEY and CDR2 is SVGAGI. This CDR3 region has 14 residues. Trimming removed 6 bases from V and 7 bases from J; junction bases left unmatched: 7.

The V call is TRBV11-3, the J call TRBJ1-1; D gene uncertain. The CDR3 has 16 amino acids. V was trimmed by 5 bases and J by 0 bases, leaving 16 bases between them. Per germline, CDR1 SGHNT and CDR2 YENEEA. CDR3 in amino acids: CASSRHPQEMNTEAFF. The CDR3 DNA sequence: TGTGCCAGCAGCCGTCACCCCCAGGAGATGAACACTGAAGCTTTCTTT.

This clone was seen a single time. The chain combines TRBV6-1 with TRBJ1-1; 8 bases agree with TRBD1. Trimming took 8 bases from V and 5 from J; bases not matched to a gene: 10. The CDR3 length is 14 residues. The germline gives CDR1 MNHNS, CDR2 SASEGT. CDR3 residues: CASAIQGAYTEAFF. The CDR3 DNA sequence: TGTGCCAGCGCTATTCAGGGGGCGTATACTGAAGCTTTCTTT.

The V call is TRBV27, the J call TRBJ2-1; D possibly matches TRBD1 or TRBD2 (5 bases each). V was pared by 2 bases and J by 6 bases, with 14 bases between. The CDR3 extends over 15 amino acids. Germline V gene lookup returns CDR1 MNHEY and CDR2 SMNVEV (reference sequence). Here the CDR3 reads CASSLGLGPFNEQFF. CDR3 coding DNA: TGTGCCAGCAGTTTAGGTTTGGGACCCTTCAATGAGCAGTTCTTC.

CDR3 in amino acids: CASSEVHTDTQYF. CDR3 in DNA: TGTGCCAGCAGTGAGGTACACACAGATACGCAGTATTTT. The genes are TRBV7-3 and TRBJ2-3, with D unresolved. Germline CDR1 reads SGHTA; CDR2 reads FQGTGA. Trimming shortened V by 6 bases and J by 2 bases, and 9 bases separated the two germline ends. The CDR3 spans 13 residues.

The rearrangement uses TRBV7-8 and TRBJ2-1; weak D call: TRBD2 (5 bases). CDR3 size: 18 residues. Germline values: CDR1 SGHVS, CDR2 FQNEAQ. V was clipped by 5 bases and J by 0 bases, with 20 bases between them. The chain's CDR3 is CASSQLAGRPSSYNEQFF. The CDR3 nucleotides are TGTGCCAGCAGCCAATTGGCGGGCCGCCCCAGCTCCTACAATGAGCAGTTCTTC.

This sequence joins TRBV9 and TRBJ1-2; TRBD1 aligns across 7 bases. Trimming removed 7 bases from V and 2 bases from J; junction bases left unmatched: 2. CDR3 length: 12 residues. Germline values: CDR1 SGDLS, CDR2 YYNGEE. This CDR3 reads CASSGGNYGYTF. The CDR3 DNA reads TGTGCCAGCTCAGGGGGAAACTATGGCTACACCTTC.